The 14 T cell receptor beta chains reported below all come from one sample, sequenced in a study of blood T cell repertoires in COVID-19. Here immunoSEQ multiplex PCR was the method, and the copy in TCRdb shows in-frame clones only, minus some. The sample yields 65,000 to 90,000 clones, approximately 83% seen once. The specimen was peripheral blood. The receptors were sampled from a woman of 80 years or more with acute or convalescent COVID-19.

This chain links TRBV19 with TRBJ2-7; 8 positions match TRBD2. Germline V gene data show CDR1 as LNHDA and CDR2 as SQIVND (reference sequence). The CDR3 has 16 amino acids. The V and J ends lost 5 bases and 0 bases, in that order; junction bases with no gene match: 9. CDR3 loop: CASSSLAGPSSYEQYF. CDR3 nucleotide sequence: TGTGCCAGTAGTTCTCTAGCGGGTCCCAGCTCCTACGAGCAGTACTTC.

There are a few counts of this clone. J is TRBJ2-7 and V is TRBV7-2; 8 bases line up with TRBD1. The CDR3 has 14 amino acids. The junction had 7 bases not matched to a gene; V was cut back by 5 bases and J by 4 bases. The germline CDR1 and CDR2 sequences are SGHTA and FQGNSA. The CDR3 sequence is CASSPGGPIYEQYF. The CDR3, as DNA: TGTGCCAGCAGCCCAGGGGGCCCGATTTACGAGCAGTACTTC.

V is TRBV20-1 and J is TRBJ2-1, with D tentatively TRBD2 (5 bases). The V and J ends lost 3 bases and 2 bases respectively, with 8 bases between them. CDR3 length: 13 residues. Germline V lookup: CDR1 DFQATT, CDR2 SNEGSKA (reference sequence). The CDR3 nucleotides read TGCAGTGCTAGTGGCGGGCCCTACAATGAGCAGTTCTTC. The encoded protein is CSASGGPYNEQFF.

V and J are TRBV28 and TRBJ2-3; tentative D call: TRBD2 (6 bases). V lost 8 bases to trimming and J lost 3 bases, with 9 bases between them. The CDR3 sequence is 12 residues long. Germline assignment: CDR1 MDHEN and CDR2 SYDVKM. The CDR3 DNA sequence: TGTGCCAGCGCCGGGGGAACAGATACGCAGTATTTT. This gives the protein CASAGGTDTQYF.

The rearrangement links TRBV5-1 to TRBJ1-1; TRBD1 matches 9 bases. The germline V gene has CDR1 SGHRS and CDR2 YFSETQ. This CDR3 is built from 14 residues. With 4 bases clipped from V and 1 base from J, the junction kept 2 bases outside the gene matches. For the CDR3, the DNA is TGCGCCAGCAGCACGGACAGGGGGAACACTGAAGCTTTCTTT. This gives the protein CASSTDRGNTEAFF.

This chain uses TRBV28 with TRBJ2-7; D may be TRBD2 (6 bases). V was clipped by 2 bases and J by 3 bases, with 11 bases between them. The CDR3 runs to 14 residues. Germline V gene lookup returns CDR1 MDHEN and CDR2 SYDVKM. CDR3 in amino acids: CASSLPSANYEQYF. The CDR3 bases are TGTGCCAGCAGTTTACCTAGCGCCAACTACGAGCAGTACTTC.

The gene calls are TRBV27 and TRBJ2-7; 10 bases fit TRBD2. Looked up from germline, CDR1 is MNHEY and CDR2 is SMNVEV (reference sequence). J lost 7 bases, V lost 5 bases, and 8 bases had no gene match. This CDR3 is built from 14 residues. The CDR3 DNA follows: TGTGCCAGCAGTCAAGCGGGAGGGCCGGGGGAGCAGTACTTC. This translates into CASSQAGGPGEQYF.

This clone was detected a few times. The chain is built from TRBV19 and TRBJ2-1; possibly TRBD2 for D (5 bases). Trimming took 7 bases from V and 7 from J, leaving 17 bases between them. Germline V gene lookup returns CDR1 LNHDA and CDR2 SQIVND (reference sequence). The CDR3 loop spans 14 amino acids. The CDR3 loop reads CASNRAGSLNEQFF. CDR3 DNA: TGTGCCAGTAACCGTGCGGGTTCGTTGAATGAGCAGTTCTTC.

The chain carries TRBV21-1 and TRBJ2-5; the D call TRBD2 from the table was never checked on the DNA. TRBV21-1 is a pseudogene. The CDR3 spans 20 residues. The CDR3 DNA is TGTGCCAGCAGCAACATCTCCGGGACTAGCGGGAGGGTGTCGCGAGAGACCCAGTACTTC. This codes for CASSNISGTSGRVSRETQYF.

The chain joins TRBV2 to TRBJ2-7, with D tentatively TRBD2 (6 bases). Germline V CDR1 and CDR2: SNHLY, FYNNEI. The CDR3 loop spans 14 amino acids. Trimming took 4 bases from V and 2 from J, leaving 12 bases between them. The CDR3 sequence is CASSGVGGPYEQYF. The CDR3 coding sequence is TGTGCCAGCAGTGGAGTCGGGGGTCCCTACGAGCAGTACTTC.

The chain employs TRBV5-4 and TRBJ2-7, with 11 bases aligning to TRBD2. Trimming removed 3 bases from V and 7 bases from J; junction bases left unmatched: 6. This CDR3 has 14 amino acids. Germline V gene data show CDR1 as SGHNT and CDR2 as YYREEE (reference sequence). The CDR3 sequence is CASSSGLAEREQYF. CDR3 bases: TGTGCCAGCAGCTCGGGACTAGCGGAGCGAGAGCAGTACTTC.

The chain employs TRBV5-4 and TRBJ1-6, with D tentatively TRBD1 (5 bases). Germline assignment: CDR1 SGHNT and CDR2 YYREEE (reference sequence). The length of the CDR3 is 16 residues. Trimming took 4 bases from V and 7 from J, leaving 18 bases between them. The CDR3 region has the DNA TGTGCCAGCAGCCAACTGGGGGGAAGCACCAATTCACCCCTCCACTTT. Its protein is CASSQLGGSTNSPLHF.

The V and J genes are TRBV6-5 and TRBJ2-1; a possible D gene is TRBD2 (6 bases). Per germline, CDR1 MNHEY and CDR2 SVGAGI. The CDR3 is made up of 12 amino acids. V dropped 6 bases and J dropped 5 bases, with 8 bases sitting between them. In DNA form, the CDR3 reads TGTGCCAGCAGCGGGAGCCACAATGAGCAGTTCTTC. It specifies CASSGSHNEQFF.

This chain links TRBV25-1 with TRBJ1-2, with D hard to call. V dropped 2 bases and J dropped 6 bases, with 10 bases sitting between them. CDR1 MGHDK and CDR2 SYGVNS come from the germline V gene. The CDR3 contains 13 residues. The CDR3 loop reads CASSERTRHGYTF. In DNA form, the CDR3 reads TGTGCCAGCAGTGAAAGGACTCGGCATGGCTACACCTTC.